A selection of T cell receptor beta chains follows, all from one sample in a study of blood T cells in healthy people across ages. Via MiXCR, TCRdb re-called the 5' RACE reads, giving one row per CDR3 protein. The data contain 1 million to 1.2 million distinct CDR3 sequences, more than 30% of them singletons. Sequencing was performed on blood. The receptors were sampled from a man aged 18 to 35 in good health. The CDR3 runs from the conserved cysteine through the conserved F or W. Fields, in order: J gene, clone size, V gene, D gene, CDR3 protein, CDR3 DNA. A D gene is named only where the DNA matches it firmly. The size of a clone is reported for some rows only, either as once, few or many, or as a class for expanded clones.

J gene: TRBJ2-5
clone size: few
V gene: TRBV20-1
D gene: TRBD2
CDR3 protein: CSASPASGGAQGQETQYF
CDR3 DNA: TGCAGTGCTAGCCCCGCTAGCGGGGGGGCCCAGGGCCAAGAGACCCAGTACTTC

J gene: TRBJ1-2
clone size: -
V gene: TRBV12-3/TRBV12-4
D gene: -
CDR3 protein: CASQTGGDGYTF
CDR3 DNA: TGTGCCAGCCAAACGGGAGGGGATGGCTACACCTTC

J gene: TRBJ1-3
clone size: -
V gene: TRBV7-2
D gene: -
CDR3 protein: CASSPRGAVSGNTIYF
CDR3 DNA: TGTGCCAGCAGCCCTCGAGGGGCCGTATCTGGAAACACCATATATTTT

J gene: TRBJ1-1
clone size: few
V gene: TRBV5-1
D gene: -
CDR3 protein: CASSPTAGMNTEAFF
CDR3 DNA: TGCGCCAGCAGCCCTACCGCAGGCATGAACACTGAAGCTTTCTTT

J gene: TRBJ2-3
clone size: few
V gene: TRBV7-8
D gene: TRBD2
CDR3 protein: CASSFVLAGASPADTQYF
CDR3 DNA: TGTGCCAGCAGCTTTGTTTTAGCGGGGGCTTCACCGGCAGATACGCAGTATTTT

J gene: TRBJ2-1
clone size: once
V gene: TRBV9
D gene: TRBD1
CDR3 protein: CANWKDRVSYNEQFF
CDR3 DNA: TGTGCCAATTGGAAGGACAGGGTGTCCTACAATGAGCAGTTCTTC

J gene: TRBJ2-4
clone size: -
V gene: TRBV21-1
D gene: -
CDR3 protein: CASGKRKGQGNKNIQYF
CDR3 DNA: TGTGCCAGCGGCAAAAGGAAGGGACAGGGGAACAAAAACATTCAGTACTTC

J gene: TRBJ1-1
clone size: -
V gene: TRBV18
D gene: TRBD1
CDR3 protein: CASSPTGATTEAFF
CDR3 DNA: TGTGCCAGCTCACCAACAGGGGCGACCACTGAAGCTTTCTTT

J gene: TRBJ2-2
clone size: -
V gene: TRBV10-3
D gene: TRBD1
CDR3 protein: CAISVGTEGTGELFF
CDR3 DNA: TGTGCCATCAGTGTCGGGACAGAGGGAACCGGGGAGCTGTTTTTT

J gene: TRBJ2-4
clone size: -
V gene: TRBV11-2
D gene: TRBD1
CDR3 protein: CASSPRTGGPSGKNIQYF
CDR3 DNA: TGTGCCAGCAGCCCGAGGACAGGGGGCCCATCAGGCAAAAACATTCAGTACTTC

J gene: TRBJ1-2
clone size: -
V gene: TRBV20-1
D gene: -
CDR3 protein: CSARANGGGANYGYTF
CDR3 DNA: TGCAGTGCTAGGGCGAACGGGGGGGGTGCTAACTATGGCTACACCTTC

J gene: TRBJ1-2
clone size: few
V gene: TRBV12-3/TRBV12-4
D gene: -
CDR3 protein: CASHDPTRYGYTF
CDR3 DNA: TGTGCCAGCCACGACCCCACCCGCTATGGCTACACCTTC

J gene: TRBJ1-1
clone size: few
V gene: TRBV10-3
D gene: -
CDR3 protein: CAISEGDTEAFF
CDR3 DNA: TGTGCCATCAGTGAGGGGGACACTGAAGCTTTCTTT

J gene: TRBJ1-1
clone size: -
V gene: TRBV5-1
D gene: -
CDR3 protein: CASSIQENTEAFF
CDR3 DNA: TGCGCCAGCAGCATACAGGAGAACACTGAAGCTTTCTTT

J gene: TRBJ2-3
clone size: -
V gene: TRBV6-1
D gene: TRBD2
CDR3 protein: CASSPTPGLAETDTQYF
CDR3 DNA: TGTGCCAGCAGTCCCACGCCGGGACTAGCGGAAACAGATACGCAGTATTTT

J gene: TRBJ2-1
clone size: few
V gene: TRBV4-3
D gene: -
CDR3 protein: CASSQGATYNEQFF
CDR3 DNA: TGCGCCAGCAGCCAAGGGGCTACTTACAATGAGCAGTTCTTC

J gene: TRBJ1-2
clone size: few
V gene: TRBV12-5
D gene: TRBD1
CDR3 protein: CASGPPGGDGYTF
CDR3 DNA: TGTGCTAGTGGTCCCCCAGGGGGGGATGGCTACACCTTC

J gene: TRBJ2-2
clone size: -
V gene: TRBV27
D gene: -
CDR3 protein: CASSFSQGDDTGELFF
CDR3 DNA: TGTGCCAGCAGTTTTTCACAGGGTGATGACACCGGGGAGCTGTTTTTT

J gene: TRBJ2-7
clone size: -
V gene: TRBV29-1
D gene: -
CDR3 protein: CSVDGRGGDEQYF
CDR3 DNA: TGCAGCGTTGACGGCAGGGGCGGAGACGAGCAGTACTTC

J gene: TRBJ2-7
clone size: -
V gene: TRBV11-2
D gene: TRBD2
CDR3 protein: CASSSERGSYNEQYF
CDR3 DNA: TGTGCCAGCAGCTCCGAGCGGGGCTCCTACAATGAGCAGTACTTC

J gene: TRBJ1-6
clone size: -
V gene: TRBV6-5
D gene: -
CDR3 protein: CTSSQGWNSPLHF
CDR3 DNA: TGTACCAGCAGTCAGGGGTGGAATTCACCCCTCCACTTT

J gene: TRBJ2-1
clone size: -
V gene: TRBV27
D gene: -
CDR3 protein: CASSPREGSSYNEQFF
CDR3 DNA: TGTGCCAGCAGTCCCCGGGAAGGGAGCTCCTACAATGAGCAGTTCTTC

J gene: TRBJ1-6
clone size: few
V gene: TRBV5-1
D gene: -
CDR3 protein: CASRLGSENSPLHF
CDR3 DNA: TGCGCCAGCAGATTAGGGAGTGAGAATTCACCCCTCCACTTT

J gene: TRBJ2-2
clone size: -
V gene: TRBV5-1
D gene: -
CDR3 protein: CVSSLAGHPNDTGELFF
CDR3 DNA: TGCGTCAGCAGCTTGGCGGGACACCCGAATGACACCGGGGAGCTGTTTTTT

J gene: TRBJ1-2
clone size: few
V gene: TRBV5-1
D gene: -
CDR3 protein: CASSLEQAYGYTF
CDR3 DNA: TGCGCCAGCAGCTTGGAGCAGGCTTATGGCTACACCTTC

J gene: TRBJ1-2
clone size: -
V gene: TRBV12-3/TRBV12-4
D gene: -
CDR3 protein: CASRPFGDGYTF
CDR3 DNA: TGTGCCAGCAGGCCTTTTGGCGATGGCTACACCTTC

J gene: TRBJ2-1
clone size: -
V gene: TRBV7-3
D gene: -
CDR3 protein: CASSLTSTYEQFF
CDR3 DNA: TGTGCCAGCAGCTTAACCTCTACCTACGAGCAGTTCTTC

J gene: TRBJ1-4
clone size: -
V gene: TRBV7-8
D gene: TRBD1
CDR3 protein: CASSLASTGVNEKLFF
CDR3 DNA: TGTGCCAGCAGCTTAGCCTCGACAGGGGTTAATGAAAAACTGTTTTTT